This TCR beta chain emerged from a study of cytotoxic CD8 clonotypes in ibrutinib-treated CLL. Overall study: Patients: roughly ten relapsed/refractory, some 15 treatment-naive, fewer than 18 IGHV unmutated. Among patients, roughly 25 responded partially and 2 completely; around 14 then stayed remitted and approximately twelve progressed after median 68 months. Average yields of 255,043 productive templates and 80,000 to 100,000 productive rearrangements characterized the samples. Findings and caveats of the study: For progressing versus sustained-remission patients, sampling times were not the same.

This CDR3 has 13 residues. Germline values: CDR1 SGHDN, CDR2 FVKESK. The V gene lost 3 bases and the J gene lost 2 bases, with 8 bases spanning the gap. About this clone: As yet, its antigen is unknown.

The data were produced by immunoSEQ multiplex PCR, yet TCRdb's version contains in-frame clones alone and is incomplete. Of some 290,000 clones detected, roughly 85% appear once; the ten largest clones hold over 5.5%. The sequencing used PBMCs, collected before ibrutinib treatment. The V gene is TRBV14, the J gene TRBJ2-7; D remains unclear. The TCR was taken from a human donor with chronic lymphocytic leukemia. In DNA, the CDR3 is TGTGCCAGCAGCCACCCTCATACCTACGAGCAGTACTTC. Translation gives CASSHPHTYEQYF.